This T cell receptor (beta chain) was obtained from a study of blood T cell repertoires in COVID-19. The overall study: PBMCs, B-cell-depleted T cells, or T cells were the source of the cDNA or gDNA that made up the material.

This clone was found once. The table came from immunoSEQ multiplex PCR; TCRdb's copy has only in-frame clones and leaves some out. This table has under 200,000 clones, under 90% appearing once. The sample was PBMCs or T cells enriched from blood (not recorded which). This receptor was obtained from a man between 50 and 59 years old who had recovered from COVID-19.

Here the CDR3 reads CASSQVAGSYNSPLHF. CDR3 nucleotides: TGTGCCAGCAGCCAAGTGGCAGGCTCCTATAATTCACCCCTCCACTTT. The V call is TRBV14, the J call TRBJ1-6; D call uncertain. Per the germline V gene, CDR1 is SGHDN and CDR2 is FVKESK. The CDR3 sequence is 16 residues long. V lost 1 base to trimming and J lost 0 bases, with 7 bases between them. Using reference TRBV14 and TRBJ1-6 for the parts outside the CDR3, the full variable domain is EAGVTQFPSHSVIEKGQTVTLRCDPISGHDNLYWYRRVMGKEIKFLLHFVKESKQDESGMPNNRFLAERTGGTYSTLKVQPAELEDSGVYFCASSQVAGSYNSPLHFGNGTRLTVT.